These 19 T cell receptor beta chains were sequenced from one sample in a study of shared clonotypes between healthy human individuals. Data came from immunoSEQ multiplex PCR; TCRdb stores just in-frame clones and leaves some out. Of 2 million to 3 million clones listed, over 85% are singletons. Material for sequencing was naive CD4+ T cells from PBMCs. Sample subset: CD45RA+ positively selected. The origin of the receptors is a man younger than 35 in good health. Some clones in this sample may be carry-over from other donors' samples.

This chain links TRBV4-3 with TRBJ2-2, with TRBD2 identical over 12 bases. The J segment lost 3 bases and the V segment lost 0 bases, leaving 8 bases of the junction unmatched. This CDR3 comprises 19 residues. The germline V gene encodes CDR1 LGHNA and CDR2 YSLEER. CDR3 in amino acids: CASSQDLLAGGFDTGELFF. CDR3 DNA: TGCGCCAGCAGCCAAGATCTCCTAGCGGGAGGGTTCGACACCGGGGAGCTGTTTTTT.

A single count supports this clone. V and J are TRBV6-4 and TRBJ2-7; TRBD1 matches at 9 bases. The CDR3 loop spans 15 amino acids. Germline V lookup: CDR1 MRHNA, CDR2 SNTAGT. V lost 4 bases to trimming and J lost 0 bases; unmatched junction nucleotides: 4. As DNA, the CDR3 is TGTGCCAGCAGTGCCGGGACAGGGCCCTCCTACGAGCAGTACTTC. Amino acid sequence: CASSAGTGPSYEQYF.

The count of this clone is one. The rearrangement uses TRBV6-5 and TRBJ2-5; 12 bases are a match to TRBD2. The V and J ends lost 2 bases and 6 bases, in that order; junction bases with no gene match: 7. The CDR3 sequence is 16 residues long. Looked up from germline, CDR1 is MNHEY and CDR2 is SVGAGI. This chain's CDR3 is CASSYRLAGAEKTQYF. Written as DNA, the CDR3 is TGTGCCAGCAGTTACAGACTAGCGGGAGCTGAAAAGACCCAGTACTTC.

For the CDR3, the DNA is TGTGCCACCAGCAGAGATGTGGACTCCTACGAGCAGTACTTC. Translating it yields CATSRDVDSYEQYF. The chain has TRBV15 and TRBJ2-7; unclear D gene. Deletions cut 0 bases from V and 0 bases from J, with 6 bases between. This CDR3 comprises 14 residues. CDR1 LNHNV and CDR2 YYDKDF come from the germline V gene (reference sequence).

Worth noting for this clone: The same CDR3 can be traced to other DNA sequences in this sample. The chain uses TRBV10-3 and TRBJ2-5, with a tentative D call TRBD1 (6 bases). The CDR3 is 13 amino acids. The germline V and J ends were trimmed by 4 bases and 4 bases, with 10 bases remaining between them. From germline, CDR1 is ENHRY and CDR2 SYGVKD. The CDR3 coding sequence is TGTGCCATCAGTGTGGGCAGGGGAGAGACCCAGTACTTC. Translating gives CAISVGRGETQYF.

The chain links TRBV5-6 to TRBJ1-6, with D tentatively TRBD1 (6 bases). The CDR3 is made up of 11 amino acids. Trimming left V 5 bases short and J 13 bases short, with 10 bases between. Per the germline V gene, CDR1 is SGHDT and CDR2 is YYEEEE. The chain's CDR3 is CASSQGGPLHF. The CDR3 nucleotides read TGTGCCAGCAGTCAAGGGGGGCCCCTCCACTTT.

The CDR3: CASSQVQGTGELFF. The CDR3 bases are TGTGCCAGCAGCCAAGTCCAGGGGACCGGGGAGCTGTTTTTT. The chain employs TRBV4-2 and TRBJ2-2; the D gene is possibly TRBD1 (6 bases). Germline V gene lookup returns CDR1 LGHNA and CDR2 YNFKEQ. CDR3 size: 14 residues. The V gene lost 1 base and the J gene lost 5 bases, with 8 bases spanning the gap.

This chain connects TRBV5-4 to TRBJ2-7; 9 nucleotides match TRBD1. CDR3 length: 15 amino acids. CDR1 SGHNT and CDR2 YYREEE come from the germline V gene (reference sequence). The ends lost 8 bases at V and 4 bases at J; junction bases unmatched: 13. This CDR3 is CARSRRDRVRYEQYF. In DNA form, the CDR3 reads TGTGCCAGAAGCCGCCGGGACAGGGTGAGGTACGAGCAGTACTTC.

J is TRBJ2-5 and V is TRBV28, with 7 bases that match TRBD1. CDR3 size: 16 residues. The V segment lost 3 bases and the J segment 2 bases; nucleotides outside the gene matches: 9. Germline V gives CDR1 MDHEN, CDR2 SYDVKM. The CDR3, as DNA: TGTGCCAGCAGTTTGTTATATAGGGACAGTCAAGAGACCCAGTACTTC. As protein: CASSLLYRDSQETQYF. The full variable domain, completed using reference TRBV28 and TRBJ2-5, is DVKVTQSSRYLVKRTGEKVFLECVQDMDHENMFWYRQDPGLGLRLIYFSYDVKMKEKGDIPEGYSVSREKKERFSLILESASTNQTSMYLCASSLLYRDSQETQYFGPGTRLLVL.

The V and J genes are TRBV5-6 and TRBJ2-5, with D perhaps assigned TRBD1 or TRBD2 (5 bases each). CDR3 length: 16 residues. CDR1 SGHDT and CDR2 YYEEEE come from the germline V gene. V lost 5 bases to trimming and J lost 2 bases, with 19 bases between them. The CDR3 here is CASSRLRGYSQETQYF. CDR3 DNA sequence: TGTGCCAGCAGTCGCTTGAGGGGATACTCACAAGAGACCCAGTACTTC.

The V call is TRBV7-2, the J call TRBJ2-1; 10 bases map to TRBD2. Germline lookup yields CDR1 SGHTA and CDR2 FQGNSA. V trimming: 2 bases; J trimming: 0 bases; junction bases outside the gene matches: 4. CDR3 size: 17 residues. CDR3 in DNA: TGTGCCAGCAGCTTATTTCCTAGCGGGAGCTCCTACAATGAGCAGTTCTTC. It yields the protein CASSLFPSGSSYNEQFF.

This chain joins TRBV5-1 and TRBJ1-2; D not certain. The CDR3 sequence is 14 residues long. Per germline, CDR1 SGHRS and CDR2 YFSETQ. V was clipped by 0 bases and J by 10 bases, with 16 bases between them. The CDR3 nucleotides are TGCGCCAGCAGCTTGGGATTCGGGGTTCTGGACTACACCTTC. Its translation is CASSLGFGVLDYTF.

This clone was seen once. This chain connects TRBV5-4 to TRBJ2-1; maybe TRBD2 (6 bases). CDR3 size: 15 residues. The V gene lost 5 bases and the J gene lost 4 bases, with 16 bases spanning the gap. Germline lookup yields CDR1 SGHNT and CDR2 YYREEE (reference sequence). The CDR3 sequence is CASSAGGLKYNEQFF. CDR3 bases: TGTGCCAGCAGTGCCGGAGGGCTGAAATACAATGAGCAGTTCTTC.

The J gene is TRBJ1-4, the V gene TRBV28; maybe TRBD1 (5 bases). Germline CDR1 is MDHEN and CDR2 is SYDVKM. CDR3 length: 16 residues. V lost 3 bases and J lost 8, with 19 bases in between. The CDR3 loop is CASSFITGQAREKLFF. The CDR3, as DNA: TGTGCCAGCAGTTTTATTACGGGGCAGGCTCGCGAAAAACTGTTTTTT.

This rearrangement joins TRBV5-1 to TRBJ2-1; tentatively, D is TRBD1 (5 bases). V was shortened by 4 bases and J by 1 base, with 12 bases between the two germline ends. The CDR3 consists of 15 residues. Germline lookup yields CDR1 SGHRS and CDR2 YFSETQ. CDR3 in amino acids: CASSLDMRSYNEQFF. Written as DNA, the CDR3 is TGCGCCAGCAGCCTGGACATGAGGTCCTACAATGAGCAGTTCTTC.

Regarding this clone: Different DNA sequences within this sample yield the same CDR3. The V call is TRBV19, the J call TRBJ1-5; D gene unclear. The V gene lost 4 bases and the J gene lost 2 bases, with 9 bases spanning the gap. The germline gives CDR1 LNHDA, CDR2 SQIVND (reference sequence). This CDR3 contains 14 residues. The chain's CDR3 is CASSNRVGNQPQHF. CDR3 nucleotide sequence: TGTGCCAGTAGTAACCGGGTGGGCAATCAGCCCCAGCATTTT.

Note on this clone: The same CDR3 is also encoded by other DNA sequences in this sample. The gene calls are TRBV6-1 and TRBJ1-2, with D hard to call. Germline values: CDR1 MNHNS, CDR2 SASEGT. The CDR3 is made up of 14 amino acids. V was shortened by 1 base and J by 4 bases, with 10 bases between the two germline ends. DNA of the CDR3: TGTGCCAGCAGTGAAGGGGGAATTGGCTATGGCTACACCTTC. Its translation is CASSEGGIGYGYTF.

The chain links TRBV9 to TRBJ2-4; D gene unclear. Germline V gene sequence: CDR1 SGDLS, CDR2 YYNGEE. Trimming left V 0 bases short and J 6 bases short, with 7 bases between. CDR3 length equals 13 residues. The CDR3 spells CASSVEVGNIQYF. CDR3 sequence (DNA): TGTGCCAGCAGCGTAGAGGTGGGAAACATTCAGTACTTC.

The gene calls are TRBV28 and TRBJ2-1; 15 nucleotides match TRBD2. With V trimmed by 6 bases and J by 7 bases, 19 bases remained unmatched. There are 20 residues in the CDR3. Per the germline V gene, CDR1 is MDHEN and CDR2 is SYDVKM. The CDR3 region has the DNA TGTGCCAGCAGCTACCGCTGGGGGACTAGCGGGAGGATCCAAGGGAATGAGCAGTTCTTC. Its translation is CASSYRWGTSGRIQGNEQFF.